A single sample is the source of the 20 T cell receptor beta chains below, sequenced in a study of blood T cell repertoires in COVID-19. Data came from immunoSEQ multiplex PCR; TCRdb stores just in-frame clones and leaves some out. Here the sample spans about 43,000 clones, more than 65% being singletons. Sequencing was done on a sample of peripheral blood. These receptor sequences come from a woman aged 60-75 years with acute or convalescent COVID-19.

The V gene is TRBV7-3, the J gene TRBJ2-1; D is unresolved. The germline gives CDR1 SGHTA, CDR2 FQGTGA. Between the trimmed V and J ends, which lost 2 bases and 4 bases, there was a span of 6 bases. The CDR3 extends over 13 amino acids. CDR3 sequence (DNA): TGTGCCAGCAGCTTAGGGCAGTACAATGAGCAGTTCTTC. This translates into CASSLGQYNEQFF.

This chain links TRBV6-5 with TRBJ1-3; D gene uncertain. This CDR3 is 15 amino acids long. The germline V and J ends were trimmed by 10 bases and 1 base, with 17 bases remaining between them. CDR1 MNHEY and CDR2 SVGAGI come from the germline V gene. CDR3 DNA sequence: TGTGCCACCATAACCTCATTAGAGTCTGGAAACACCATATATTTT. This encodes CATITSLESGNTIYF.

The chain has TRBV24-1 and TRBJ2-1; a weak D match, TRBD1 (6 bases). Trimming removed 9 bases at V and 2 bases at J, with 13 bases between. CDR1 is KGHDR, CDR2 SFDVKD, per germline. The CDR3 extends over 14 amino acids. DNA for the CDR3: TGTGCCACCTCCAGGGGTAACGCCTACAATGAGCAGTTCTTC. Translating gives CATSRGNAYNEQFF.

The rearrangement joins TRBV19 to TRBJ2-2; D is ambiguous. V lost 3 bases, J lost 3 bases, and 5 bases lay in between. CDR1 LNHDA and CDR2 SQIVND come from the germline V gene (reference sequence). The CDR3 is made up of 13 amino acids. In nucleotides, the CDR3 is TGTGCCAGTAGTATCCCGTACACCGGGGAGCTGTTTTTT. Translated, it gives CASSIPYTGELFF.

This rearrangement joins TRBV7-9 to TRBJ1-2; tentatively, D is TRBD1 (6 bases). There are 14 residues in the CDR3. Germline V lookup: CDR1 SEHNR, CDR2 FQNEAQ (reference sequence). Trimming removed 4 bases from V and 5 bases from J, with 14 bases in between. The CDR3 bases are TGTGCCAGCAGCTGGGACACCAAGGGATATGGCTACACCTTC. As protein: CASSWDTKGYGYTF.

The CDR3 loop reads CASRGTTAGSYEQYF. CDR3 in DNA: TGCGCCAGCAGGGGAACGACAGCGGGATCCTACGAGCAGTACTTC. This chain uses TRBV5-1 with TRBJ2-7; 7 bases map to TRBD2. This CDR3 is built from 15 residues. Germline V gives CDR1 SGHRS, CDR2 YFSETQ. V dropped 5 bases and J dropped 1; count of bases not matched to a gene: 9.

The chain joins TRBV4-3 to TRBJ1-5; 12 positions match TRBD1. The CDR3 consists of 16 residues. J lost 7 bases, V lost 0 bases, and 4 bases had no gene match. CDR1 and CDR2 (germline): LGHNA, YSLEER. The CDR3 loop reads CASSQDGTGGGQPQHF. In DNA, the CDR3 is TGCGCCAGCAGCCAAGATGGGACAGGGGGCGGACAGCCCCAGCATTTT.

The rearrangement joins TRBV7-3 to TRBJ1-5; maybe TRBD1 (5 bases). CDR1 is SGHTA and CDR2 is FQGTGA in the germline V gene. The CDR3 spans 13 residues. Trimming took 1 base from V and 9 from J, leaving 10 bases between them. CDR3 bases: TGTGCCAGCAGCTTAAATTCTAGGGGGCCCCAGCATTTT. Translated, it gives CASSLNSRGPQHF.

A single count supports this clone. The chain recombines TRBV7-8 with TRBJ2-7; D perhaps matches TRBD1 (6 bases). Trimming took off 5 bases at V and 2 bases at J, with 10 bases between the two ends. The CDR3 length is 13 residues. Germline values: CDR1 SGHVS, CDR2 FQNEAQ. The chain's CDR3 is CASSQPGAYEQYF. The CDR3 coding sequence is TGTGCCAGCAGCCAACCAGGGGCCTACGAGCAGTACTTC.

The chain employs TRBV19 and TRBJ1-1; 8 positions agree with TRBD1. Germline lookup yields CDR1 LNHDA and CDR2 SQIVND (reference sequence). The V gene end was trimmed by 5 bases and the J gene end by 1 base; junction bases not matched to a gene: 9. This CDR3 has 16 residues. For the CDR3, the DNA is TGTGCCAGTAGTGCGAGTGACAGGGGCTGGAACACTGAAGCTTTCTTT. Its translation is CASSASDRGWNTEAFF.

This sequence joins TRBV6-1 and TRBJ2-1, with 11 bases matching TRBD1. The germline gives CDR1 MNHNS, CDR2 SASEGT. The junction had 14 bases not matched to a gene; V was cut back by 0 bases and J by 7 bases. The CDR3 has 19 residues. This chain's CDR3 is CASSEALPGTGGGKNEQFF. CDR3 DNA: TGTGCCAGCAGTGAAGCGCTTCCCGGGACAGGGGGGGGGAAGAATGAGCAGTTCTTC.

The chain couples TRBV6-6 to TRBJ2-2; TRBD1 matches 7 bases. After removal of 5 bases from V and 6 bases from J, the junction contained 6 bases not matched to a gene. The CDR3 sequence is 14 residues long. Looked up from germline, CDR1 is MNHNY and CDR2 is SVGAGI (reference sequence). The CDR3 spells CASSQRQGSGELFF. As DNA, the CDR3 is TGTGCCAGCAGTCAAAGACAGGGTTCCGGGGAGCTGTTTTTT.

This clone was observed a single time. The chain is built from TRBV7-3 and TRBJ2-3, with TRBD2 matching 8 bases. V gave up 5 bases and J gave up 4 bases; unmatched junction bases: 5. This CDR3 contains 14 residues. Germline V gives CDR1 SGHTA, CDR2 FQGTGA. The CDR3 nucleotides are TGTGCCAGCAGCACGGGACTAGTCTCAGATACGCAGTATTTT. Translating gives CASSTGLVSDTQYF.

This clone turned up a few times. This sequence joins TRBV18 and TRBJ2-1; TRBD2 might be the D (6 bases). The V end was cut by 5 bases, the J end by 2 bases, with 13 bases between. The CDR3 is made up of 15 amino acids. Germline CDR1 and CDR2: KGHSH and LQKENI. The CDR3 loop reads CASSMGTGAYNEQFF. The CDR3 nucleotides read TGTGCCAGCTCAATGGGGACGGGAGCCTACAATGAGCAGTTCTTC.

The chain uses TRBV27 and TRBJ1-2; 10 bases line up with TRBD1. V was pared by 5 bases and J by 4 bases, with 7 bases of the junction left unmatched. The CDR3 sequence is 15 residues long. The germline gives CDR1 MNHEY, CDR2 SMNVEV (reference sequence). The CDR3 coding sequence is TGTGCCAGCAGTCCCGCGGGACAGGGGATCTATGGCTACACCTTC. It specifies CASSPAGQGIYGYTF.

A single count supports this clone. The rearrangement uses TRBV4-1 and TRBJ1-4; 10 positions match TRBD1. The trim removed 1 base at V and 4 bases at J, leaving 9 bases unmatched. CDR3 length: 18 amino acids. CDR1 MGHRA and CDR2 YSYEKL come from the germline V gene. CDR3 loop: CASSQVGGQGIVNEKLFF. The CDR3 bases are TGCGCCAGCAGCCAAGTGGGGGGACAGGGGATTGTTAATGAAAAACTGTTTTTT.

DNA of the CDR3: TGCGCCAGCAGCCAAGGTACACAGGGCGCCCAAGTTGAAGCTTTCTTT. This sequence encodes CASSQGTQGAQVEAFF. This rearrangement joins TRBV4-3 to TRBJ1-1, with D tentatively TRBD1 (6 bases). Germline V CDR1 and CDR2: LGHNA, YSLEER. With 1 base removed from V and 7 bases from J, the gap between germline ends came to 19 bases. The CDR3 sequence is 16 residues long.

The rearrangement joins TRBV6-5 to TRBJ2-7; 7 nucleotides match TRBD1. CDR3 length equals 15 residues. Germline-derived CDR1 and CDR2 are MNHEY and SVGAGI. Losses at the gene ends were 6 bases for V and 2 bases for J; bases not matched to a gene: 10. The CDR3 sequence is CASSTGWDSPYEQYF. The CDR3 DNA sequence: TGTGCCAGCAGCACGGGCTGGGACAGCCCCTACGAGCAGTACTTC.

This rearrangement joins TRBV5-1 to TRBJ2-7, with D tentatively TRBD1 (6 bases). This CDR3 region has 13 residues. The V and J ends lost 5 bases and 2 bases respectively, with 11 bases between them. CDR1 SGHRS and CDR2 YFSETQ come from the germline V gene. CDR3 DNA sequence: TGCGCCAGCAGTCAGGACAGACCCTACGAGCAGTACTTC. Its protein is CASSQDRPYEQYF.

The chain recombines TRBV18 with TRBJ1-1; no clear D gene. CDR3 length equals 15 residues. Between the trimmed V and J ends, which lost 1 base and 1 base, there was a span of 10 bases. The germline V gene encodes CDR1 KGHSH and CDR2 LQKENI. The chain's CDR3 is CASSPHGIQNTEAFF. For the CDR3, the DNA is TGTGCCAGCTCACCACACGGGATCCAGAACACTGAAGCTTTCTTT.